These 5 T cell receptor beta chains share one sample of origin, sequenced in a study of shared clonotypes between healthy human individuals. Produced via immunoSEQ multiplex PCR; TCRdb's table is partial and in-frame only. This sample carries more than 2 million clones, approximately 94% of them seen once, and the ten largest clones take roughly 1%. Only CD45RO-negative cells positively selected for CCR7 counted as naive CD8 cells, so terminally differentiated effector memory CD45RA+ cells were excluded. The sequenced sample was naive CD8+ T cells sorted from blood. All receptors come from a man aged 18 to 30 in good health.

This chain joins TRBV11-2 and TRBJ1-5; D unresolved. In germline, CDR1 is SGHAT, CDR2 FQNNGV. The germline V and J ends were trimmed by 5 bases and 5 bases, with 13 bases remaining between them. The CDR3 is 14 residues long. CDR3 amino acids: CASSDPVGDQPQHF. CDR3 nucleotide sequence: TGTGCCAGCAGCGACCCCGTAGGCGATCAGCCCCAGCATTTT.

This chain connects TRBV7-9 to TRBJ2-5; 8 nucleotides align to TRBD1. The junction had 7 bases not matched to a gene; V was cut back by 4 bases and J by 3 bases. Germline loops: CDR1 SEHNR, CDR2 FQNEAQ (reference sequence). This CDR3 region has 15 residues. The CDR3 sequence is CASSSYTGGKETQYF. CDR3 bases: TGTGCCAGCAGCTCATACACAGGGGGGAAAGAGACCCAGTACTTC. The whole variable domain, remainder taken from reference TRBV7-9 and TRBJ2-5, is DTGVSQNPRHKITKRGQNVTFRCDPISEHNRLYWYRQTLGQGPEFLTYFQNEAQLEKSRLLSDRFSAERPKGSFSTLEIQRTEQGDSAMYLCASSSYTGGKETQYFGPGTRLLVL.

A note on this clone: Different DNA sequences within this sample yield the same CDR3. This chain links TRBV30 with TRBJ1-1; D uncertain. With 0 bases removed from V and 0 bases from J, the gap between germline ends came to 5 bases. Germline V gene sequence: CDR1 GTSNPN, CDR2 SVGIG (reference sequence). There are 13 residues in the CDR3. CDR3 residues: CAWSVMVNTEAFF. CDR3 nucleotides: TGTGCCTGGAGTGTAATGGTGAACACTGAAGCTTTCTTT.

This CDR3 is CASTSESGSSYNEQFF. The CDR3 nucleotides are TGTGCCAGCACCTCAGAGAGCGGCAGCTCCTACAATGAGCAGTTCTTC. The chain employs TRBV6-6 and TRBJ2-1; tentative D call: TRBD2 (5 bases). Trimming left V 7 bases short and J 0 bases short, with 16 bases between. This CDR3 is 16 amino acids long. Germline V CDR1 and CDR2: MNHNY, SVGAGI (reference sequence).

The J gene is TRBJ1-6, the V gene TRBV19, with TRBD1 matching 8 bases. J was trimmed by 8 bases and V by 7 bases; bases with no gene match: 4. CDR1 is LNHDA, CDR2 SQIVND, per germline (reference sequence). This CDR3 region has 13 residues. This CDR3 reads CASKDRGHSPLHF. CDR3 sequence (DNA): TGTGCCAGTAAAGACAGGGGACATTCACCCCTCCACTTT.